Listed here are 29 T cell receptor beta chains from one sample, sequenced in a study of blood T cell repertoires in COVID-19. The table came from immunoSEQ multiplex PCR; TCRdb's copy has only in-frame clones and leaves some out. The top ten hold roughly 10% of the sample, which has about 160,000 clones, 70% to 90% seen once. The sequenced material came from peripheral blood. These receptors were obtained from a human donor in a cohort sampled during active COVID-19.

J is TRBJ2-1 and V is TRBV29-1; possibly TRBD1 for D (6 bases). Germline V gene lookup returns CDR1 SQVTM and CDR2 ANQGSEA. This CDR3 has 11 residues. V was pared by 7 bases and J by 7 bases, with 11 bases between. CDR3 in amino acids: CSAITGNEQFF. For the CDR3, the DNA is TGCAGCGCCATTACAGGGAATGAGCAGTTCTTC.

The rearrangement uses TRBV4-3 and TRBJ2-1; 14 bases fit TRBD2. The CDR3 is 17 residues long. Germline V gene data show CDR1 as LGHNA and CDR2 as YSLEER. Trimming cost V 3 bases and J 4 bases; bases outside gene matches: 5. CDR3 residues: CASSQRGLAGAYNEQFF. The DNA of the CDR3 is TGCGCCAGCAGCCAGAGGGGACTAGCGGGGGCATACAATGAGCAGTTCTTC.

The chain couples TRBV11-3 to TRBJ1-4; D is unclear. V dropped 6 bases and J dropped 5 bases, with 25 bases sitting between them. Germline CDR1 is SGHNT and CDR2 is YENEEA. The CDR3 is 18 amino acids. In DNA, the CDR3 is TGTGCCAGCAGACCGGCGCCCAGTCAGCTAACAGAGAATGAAAAACTGTTTTTT. This gives the protein CASRPAPSQLTENEKLFF.

The J gene is TRBJ2-7, the V gene TRBV29-1; weak D call: TRBD1 (5 bases). Germline loops: CDR1 SQVTM, CDR2 ANQGSEA. Trimming removed 5 bases from V and 2 bases from J, with 10 bases in between. The CDR3 is 12 residues long. In nucleotides, the CDR3 is TGCAGCGTTCTACTGACAGCCTACGAGCAGTACTTC. This encodes CSVLLTAYEQYF.

The chain couples TRBV28 to TRBJ2-1; the D gene is possibly TRBD1 (6 bases). The CDR3 covers 14 residues. The ends were cut back, 3 bases at V and 5 bases at J, with 11 bases in the middle. Germline loops: CDR1 MDHEN, CDR2 SYDVKM. The CDR3 is CASSFLGADNEQFF. The CDR3 nucleotides read TGTGCCAGCAGTTTTTTGGGGGCCGACAATGAGCAGTTCTTC.

The gene calls are TRBV29-1 and TRBJ2-4; D perhaps matches TRBD1 (5 bases). The V end lost 0 bases, the J end lost 0 bases, and 9 bases lay between the germline ends. There are 15 residues in the CDR3. Germline assignment: CDR1 SQVTM and CDR2 ANQGSEA. The CDR3 is CSVEEQAGAKNIQYF. DNA of the CDR3: TGCAGCGTTGAAGAACAGGCCGGAGCCAAAAACATTCAGTACTTC.

CDR3 in DNA: TGTGCCAGTAGTCTCACAGGGGGTTACACTGAAGCTTTCTTT. Its protein product is CASSLTGGYTEAFF. The V and J genes are TRBV19 and TRBJ1-1; 8 nucleotides match TRBD1. This CDR3 comprises 14 residues. Germline V gene data show CDR1 as LNHDA and CDR2 as SQIVND (reference sequence). V gave up 5 bases and J gave up 3 bases; unmatched junction bases: 5.

The table lists this clone with a count of one. This chain links TRBV7-6 with TRBJ2-7; 8 bases agree with TRBD2. V was clipped by 0 bases and J by 1 base; unmatched bases: 14. Germline lookup yields CDR1 SGHVS and CDR2 FNYEAQ. The CDR3 is 19 residues long. DNA for the CDR3: TGTGCCAGCAGCTTAGCGAAAGGGGGAGGGACTAGTGGGTCCTACGAGCAGTACTTC. It is translated as CASSLAKGGGTSGSYEQYF.

The V gene is TRBV6-2 or TRBV6-3, the J gene TRBJ1-1; D remains ambiguous. Trimming removed 0 bases from V and 4 bases from J, with 18 bases in between. Germline-derived CDR1 and CDR2 are MNHEY and SVGEGT. The CDR3 loop spans 17 amino acids. The CDR3 reads CASSYSPTRGYGTEAFF. CDR3 bases: TGTGCCAGCAGTTACTCACCAACCCGAGGGTACGGCACTGAAGCTTTCTTT.

The rearrangement uses TRBV14 and TRBJ2-7; 8 bases line up with TRBD1. CDR1 and CDR2 from the germline V gene are SGHDN and FVKESK. V was pared by 5 bases and J by 6 bases, with 18 bases of the junction left unmatched. The CDR3 sequence is 17 residues long. The CDR3 loop reads CASSAGPPRLTGAEQYF. For the CDR3, the DNA is TGTGCCAGCAGCGCCGGCCCCCCCCGGCTGACAGGGGCCGAGCAGTACTTC.

This chain joins TRBV5-6 and TRBJ1-2; 7 nucleotides line up with TRBD1. J lost 4 bases, V lost 2 bases, and 8 bases had no gene match. CDR1 is SGHDT and CDR2 is YYEEEE in the germline V gene. CDR3 size: 15 residues. CDR3 region: CASSLRQGVRYGYTF. CDR3 DNA sequence: TGTGCCAGCAGCTTACGACAGGGAGTACGCTATGGCTACACCTTC.

Here the CDR3 reads CASSDRGLNTGELFF. CDR3 coding DNA: TGTGCCAGCAGCGACCGCGGGTTGAACACCGGGGAGCTGTTTTTT. The chain recombines TRBV9 with TRBJ2-2; D possibly corresponds to TRBD2 (5 bases). This CDR3 region has 15 residues. Germline V gene data show CDR1 as SGDLS and CDR2 as YYNGEE. V shed 3 bases and J shed 1 base, with 10 bases lying between them.

This chain links TRBV15 with TRBJ2-2; D remains unclear. Germline V gives CDR1 LNHNV, CDR2 YYDKDF (reference sequence). This CDR3 has 17 residues. Trimming removed 0 bases from V and 5 bases from J, with 16 bases in between. The CDR3 loop reads CATSRDRVSFRTGELFF. The CDR3 DNA is TGTGCCACCAGCAGAGATCGGGTGTCCTTTCGAACCGGGGAGCTGTTTTTT.

The J gene is TRBJ1-5, the V gene TRBV5-5; D remains unclear. This CDR3 is 13 amino acids long. The germline gives CDR1 SGHKS, CDR2 YYEKEE (reference sequence). V was shortened by 0 bases and J by 4 bases, with 5 bases between the two germline ends. DNA of the CDR3: TGTGCCAGCAGCTTGGAGAGAAATCAGCCCCAGCATTTT. Encoded protein: CASSLERNQPQHF.

The chain uses TRBV4-3 and TRBJ2-1; 8 positions match TRBD2. After removal of 7 bases from V and 5 bases from J, the junction contained 10 bases not matched to a gene. Germline values: CDR1 LGHNA, CDR2 YSLEER. CDR3 length: 15 residues. Written as DNA, the CDR3 is TGCGCCAGCAAGCACGCCGGGACTAGAGACAATGAGCAGTTCTTC. Translation gives CASKHAGTRDNEQFF.

The gene calls are TRBV27 and TRBJ1-4; D perhaps matches TRBD1 (5 bases). Looked up from germline, CDR1 is MNHEY and CDR2 is SMNVEV (reference sequence). V shed 6 bases and J shed 8 bases, with 19 bases lying between them. This CDR3 comprises 15 residues. CDR3 DNA sequence: TGTGCCAGCAGCCCGATCCTCCGGGGGGTGGAAAAACTGTTTTTT. It yields the protein CASSPILRGVEKLFF.

The chain joins TRBV12-5 to TRBJ1-6; maybe TRBD1 (5 bases). The length of the CDR3 is 15 residues. Trimming removed 5 bases from V and 5 bases from J, with 13 bases in between. The germline CDR1 and CDR2 sequences are LGHNT and FRNRAP. CDR3 amino acids: CASGRQGDNNSPLHF. CDR3 bases: TGTGCTAGTGGTCGGCAGGGCGATAATAATTCACCCCTCCACTTT.

V usage is TRBV27 and J usage is TRBJ1-1, with 11 bases lining up with TRBD1. The germline CDR1 and CDR2 sequences are MNHEY and SMNVEV (reference sequence). V lost 5 bases, J lost 6 bases, and 8 bases stayed unmatched. This CDR3 contains 15 residues. For the CDR3, the DNA is TGTGCCAGCAGTCAGGGACAGGGGGTACGGGCTGAAGCTTTCTTT. Translation: CASSQGQGVRAEAFF.

The sample holds a few counts of this clone. V and J are TRBV5-6 and TRBJ1-2; D uncertain. Trimming removed 0 bases from V and 8 bases from J, with 14 bases in between. The germline gives CDR1 SGHDT, CDR2 YYEEEE. The CDR3 length is 14 residues. The CDR3 region has the DNA TGTGCCAGCAGCTTGGCCCGGCCTATCGGGGGCTACACCTTC. Its translation: CASSLARPIGGYTF. Filled out from reference TRBV5-6 and TRBJ1-2, the complete variable domain reads DAGVTQSPTHLIKTRGQQVTLRCSPKSGHDTVSWYQQALGQGPQFIFQYYEEEERQRGNFPDRFSGHQFPNYSSELNVNALLLGDSALYLCASSLARPIGGYTFGSGTRLTVV.

This chain connects TRBV27 to TRBJ1-5; perhaps TRBD1 as D (5 bases). This CDR3 contains 14 residues. Trimming cost V 3 bases and J 6 bases, with 12 bases left between them. CDR1 is MNHEY, CDR2 SMNVEV, per germline (reference sequence). Here the CDR3 DNA reads TGTGCCAGCAGTTTGTCAGGGCCGGGTCAGCCCCAGCATTTT. It translates to CASSLSGPGQPQHF.

The chain uses TRBV5-1 and TRBJ1-3; D is undetermined. CDR3 length equals 16 residues. Germline V gives CDR1 SGHRS, CDR2 YFSETQ. The germline V and J ends were trimmed by 0 bases and 1 base, with 11 bases remaining between them. The CDR3 reads CASSLGRSLSGNTIYF. The CDR3 coding sequence is TGCGCCAGCAGCTTGGGACGGAGTTTATCTGGAAACACCATATATTTT.

The chain's CDR3 is CSVASGVYEQYF. The CDR3 DNA is TGCAGCGTTGCGAGTGGAGTTTACGAGCAGTACTTC. The chain is built from TRBV29-1 and TRBJ2-7, with unresolved D. V lost 4 bases and J lost 4, with 11 bases in between. The CDR3 loop spans 12 amino acids. The germline CDR1 and CDR2 sequences are SQVTM and ANQGSEA.

The rearrangement links TRBV30 to TRBJ1-1, with TRBD1 matching over 7 bases. Looked up from germline, CDR1 is GTSNPN and CDR2 is SVGIG (reference sequence). V lost 1 base and J lost 0; bases outside the gene matches: 5. This CDR3 region has 15 residues. The CDR3 loop is CAWSAGTAMNTEAFF. The CDR3 DNA sequence: TGTGCCTGGAGTGCCGGGACAGCCATGAACACTGAAGCTTTCTTT.

J is TRBJ2-7 and V is TRBV15, with 9 bases identical to TRBD1. Germline trimming cut 0 bases from V and 2 bases from J; bases unmatched to any gene: 8. The CDR3 has 17 amino acids. Per the germline V gene, CDR1 is LNHNV and CDR2 is YYDKDF (reference sequence). The CDR3 reads CATSRDRRTGVPYEQYF. CDR3 nucleotide sequence: TGTGCCACCAGCAGAGATCGCAGGACAGGGGTTCCCTACGAGCAGTACTTC.

This chain joins TRBV2 and TRBJ2-7; D might be TRBD2 (7 bases). Per germline, CDR1 SNHLY and CDR2 FYNNEI. This CDR3 contains 17 residues. V was clipped by 0 bases and J by 4 bases, with 19 bases between them. The CDR3, as DNA: TGTGCCAGCAGTGAAGCGCTTCCAGGGGAGGGGAGGTACGAGCAGTACTTC. Translation: CASSEALPGEGRYEQYF.

The chain combines TRBV5-1 with TRBJ2-1, with 12 bases lining up with TRBD1. From germline, CDR1 is SGHRS and CDR2 YFSETQ. CDR3 size: 15 residues. V lost 7 bases and J lost 7; bases outside the gene matches: 9. CDR3 region: CASETGTGGRNEQFF. CDR3 DNA sequence: TGCGCCAGCGAAACCGGGACAGGGGGCCGGAATGAGCAGTTCTTC. Full variable domain (remainder filled in from reference TRBV5-1 and TRBJ2-1): KAGVTQTPRYLIKTRGQQVTLSCSPISGHRSVSWYQQTPGQGLQFLFEYFSETQRNKGNFPGRFSGRQFSNSRSEMNVSTLELGDSALYLCASETGTGGRNEQFFGPGTRLTVL.

The rearrangement uses TRBV3-1 (or the pseudogene TRBV3-2) and TRBJ2-4; 8 nucleotides line up with TRBD1. The germline V gene has CDR1 LGHDT and CDR2 YNNKEL (reference sequence). This CDR3 spans 19 amino acids. The junction had 10 bases not matched to a gene; V was cut back by 0 bases and J by 0 bases. This CDR3 is CASSQDRVRGQVAKNIQYF. DNA for the CDR3: TGTGCCAGCAGCCAAGATCGGGTCAGGGGGCAGGTAGCCAAAAACATTCAGTACTTC.

V gene TRBV4-3 combines with J gene TRBJ2-1, with TRBD2 matching over 10 bases. Germline lookup yields CDR1 LGHNA and CDR2 YSLEER. The CDR3 is 15 amino acids. The V segment lost 0 bases and the J segment 15 bases; nucleotides outside the gene matches: 11. The CDR3 loop reads CASSQDLSSGRLLFF. The CDR3 DNA reads TGCGCCAGCAGCCAAGATTTGAGTAGCGGGAGGCTCCTGTTCTTC.

This clone appeared a single time. In DNA, the CDR3 is TGCGCCAGCAGCTTGGGACAGGGGGGTGATACGCAGTATTTT. Translated: CASSLGQGGDTQYF. The rearrangement uses TRBV5-1 and TRBJ2-3, with TRBD1 identical over 9 bases. After removal of 0 bases from V and 6 bases from J, the junction contained 2 bases not matched to a gene. The CDR3 extends over 14 amino acids. Germline loops: CDR1 SGHRS, CDR2 YFSETQ.